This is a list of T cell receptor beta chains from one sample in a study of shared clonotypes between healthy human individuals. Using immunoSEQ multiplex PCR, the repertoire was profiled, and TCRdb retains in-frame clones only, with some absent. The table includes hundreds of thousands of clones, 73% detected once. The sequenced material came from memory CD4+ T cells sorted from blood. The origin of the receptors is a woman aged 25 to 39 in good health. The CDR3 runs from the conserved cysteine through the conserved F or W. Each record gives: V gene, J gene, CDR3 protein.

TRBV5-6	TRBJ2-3	CASSLGGQGRGDTQYF
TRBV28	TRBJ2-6	CASSLRRSGANVLTF
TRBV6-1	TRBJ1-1	CASSELVGSTEAFF
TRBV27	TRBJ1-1	CASSLSVGRDTEAFF
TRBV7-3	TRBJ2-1	CASSLDGPRNEQFF
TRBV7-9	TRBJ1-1	CASSTGGIVNTEAFF
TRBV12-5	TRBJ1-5	CASGLVRQGNQPQHF
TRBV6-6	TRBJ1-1	CASSYEGNEAFF
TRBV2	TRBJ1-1	CASSKVGDTEAFF
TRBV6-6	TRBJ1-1	CASSYSTPRLGAFF
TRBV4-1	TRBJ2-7	CASSQDVQVDYEQYF
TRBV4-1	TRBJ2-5	CASSQGELAGAETQYF
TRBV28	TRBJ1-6	CASSPGQGAGSPLHF
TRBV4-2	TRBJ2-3	CASSPWLAGGSGDTQYF
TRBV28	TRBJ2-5	CASSRVGWVAGTFKETQYF
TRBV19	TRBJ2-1	CASRQGNLASYNEQFF
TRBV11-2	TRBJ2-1	CASSPSGLVGYNEQFF
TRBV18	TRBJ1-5	CASSPGYPNQPQHF
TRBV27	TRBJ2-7	CASSSGRGEQYF
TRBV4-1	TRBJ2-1	CASSQDPPTSGRDEQFF
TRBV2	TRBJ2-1	CASRRLGTSDNEQFF
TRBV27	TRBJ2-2	CASSLQSPPYTGELFF
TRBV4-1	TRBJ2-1	CASSQRSGTYYNEQFF
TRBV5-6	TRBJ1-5	CASSLFGRTDSNQPQHF
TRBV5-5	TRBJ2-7	CASSLTSVTSYEQYF
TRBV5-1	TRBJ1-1	CASSLVRGTEAFF
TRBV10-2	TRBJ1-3	CASSVGSSGNTIYF
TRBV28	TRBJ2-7	CASSLVDRTYEQYF
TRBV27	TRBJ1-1	CASSPRSKGTEAFF
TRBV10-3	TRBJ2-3	CAISAREIDTQYF
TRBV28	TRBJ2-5	CASSSVVETQYF
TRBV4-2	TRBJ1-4	CASSARTESNEKLFF
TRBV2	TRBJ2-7	CASRDGGAVYEQYF
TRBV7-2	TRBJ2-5	CASTTPGGGQETQYF
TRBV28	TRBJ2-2	CASRDWTGELFF
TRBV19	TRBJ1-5	CASSIDQGSYQPQHF
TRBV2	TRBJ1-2	CASSEGAGIGYTF
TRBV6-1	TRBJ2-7	CASTLTYEQYF
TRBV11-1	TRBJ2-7	CASTPRGRNSYEQYF
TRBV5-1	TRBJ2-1	CASSLGDRDRNEQFF
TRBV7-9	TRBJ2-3	CASSKKGTITDTQYF
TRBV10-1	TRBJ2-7	CASSVSLIGNAEQYF
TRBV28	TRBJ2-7	CASSSSTYEQYF
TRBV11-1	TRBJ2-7	CASSRTSGYSYEQYF
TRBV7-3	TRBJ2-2	CASSPGGTAGVTGELFF
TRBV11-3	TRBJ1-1	CASSLIDSLFTENTEAFF
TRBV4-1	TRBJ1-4	CASSPGPRGHRGKLFF
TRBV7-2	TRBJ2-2	CASSLRSSGISGTGELFF
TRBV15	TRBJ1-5	CATSRGDRLYSNQPQHF
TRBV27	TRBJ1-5	CASSRTGYSNQPQHF
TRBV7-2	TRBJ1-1	CASSSYRVGTEAFF
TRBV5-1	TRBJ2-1	CASSLGTSGRNEQFF
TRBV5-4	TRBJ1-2	CASSHTGKGWYGYTF
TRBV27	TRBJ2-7	CASKPYRGLDQQYF
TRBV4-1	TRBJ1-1	CASSRDQAGTGGVTEAFF
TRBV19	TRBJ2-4	CASSIGTGTSKNIQYF
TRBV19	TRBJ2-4	CASNTGLEEDIQYF
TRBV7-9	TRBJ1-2	CASSGRDGSHDSPNYGYTF
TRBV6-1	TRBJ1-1	CASTRTGSQTEAFF